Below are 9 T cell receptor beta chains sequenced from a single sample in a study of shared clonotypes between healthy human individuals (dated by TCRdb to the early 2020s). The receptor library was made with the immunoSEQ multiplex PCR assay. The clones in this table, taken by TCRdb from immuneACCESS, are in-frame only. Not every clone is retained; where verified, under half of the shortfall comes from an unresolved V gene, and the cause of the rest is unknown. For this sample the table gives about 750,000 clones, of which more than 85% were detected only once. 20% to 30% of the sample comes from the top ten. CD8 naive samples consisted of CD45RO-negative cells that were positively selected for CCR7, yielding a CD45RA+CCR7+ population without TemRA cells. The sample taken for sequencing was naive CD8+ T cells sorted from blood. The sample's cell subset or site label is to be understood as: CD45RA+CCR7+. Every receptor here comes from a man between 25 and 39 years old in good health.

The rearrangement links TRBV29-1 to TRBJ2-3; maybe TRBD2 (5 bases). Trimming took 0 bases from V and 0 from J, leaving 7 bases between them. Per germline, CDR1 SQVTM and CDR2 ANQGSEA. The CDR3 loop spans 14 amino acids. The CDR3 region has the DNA TGCAGCGTTGAAGATATAGCGAGCACAGATACGCAGTATTTT. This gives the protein CSVEDIASTDTQYF.

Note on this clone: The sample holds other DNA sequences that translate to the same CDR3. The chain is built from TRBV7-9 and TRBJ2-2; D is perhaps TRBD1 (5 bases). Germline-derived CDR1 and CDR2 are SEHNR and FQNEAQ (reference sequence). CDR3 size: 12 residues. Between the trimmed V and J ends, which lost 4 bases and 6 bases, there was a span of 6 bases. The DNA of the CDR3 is TGTGCCAGCAGCTGGGGCGCCGGGGAGCTGTTTTTT. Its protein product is CASSWGAGELFF. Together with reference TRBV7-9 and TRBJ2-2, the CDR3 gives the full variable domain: DTGVSQNPRHKITKRGQNVTFRCDPISEHNRLYWYRQTLGQGPEFLTYFQNEAQLEKSRLLSDRFSAERPKGSFSTLEIQRTEQGDSAMYLCASSWGAGELFFGEGSRLTVL.

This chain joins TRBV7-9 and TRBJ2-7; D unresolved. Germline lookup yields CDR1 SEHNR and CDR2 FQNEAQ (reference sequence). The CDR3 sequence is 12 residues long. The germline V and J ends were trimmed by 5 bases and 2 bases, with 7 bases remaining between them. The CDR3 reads CASSASPYEQYF. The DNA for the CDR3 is TGTGCCAGCAGCGCATCACCCTACGAGCAGTACTTC.

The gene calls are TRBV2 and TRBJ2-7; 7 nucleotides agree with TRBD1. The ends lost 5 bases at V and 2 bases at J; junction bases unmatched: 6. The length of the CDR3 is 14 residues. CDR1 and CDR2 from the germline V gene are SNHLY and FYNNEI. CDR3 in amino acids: CASSIRGTPYEQYF. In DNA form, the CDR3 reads TGTGCCAGCAGTATCAGGGGGACCCCCTACGAGCAGTACTTC.

CDR3 in DNA: TGCAGCGTTGAAGATGGAGTTTACGAGCAGTACTTC. It yields the protein CSVEDGVYEQYF. V and J are TRBV29-1 and TRBJ2-7; D unresolved. Trimming stripped 0 bases from V and 4 bases from J, with 7 bases between. There are 12 residues in the CDR3. CDR1 and CDR2 from the germline V gene are SQVTM and ANQGSEA.

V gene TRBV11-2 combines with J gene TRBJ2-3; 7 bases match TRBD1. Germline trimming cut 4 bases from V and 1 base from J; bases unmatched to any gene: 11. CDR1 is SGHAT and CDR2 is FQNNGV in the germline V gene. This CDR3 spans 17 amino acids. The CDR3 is CASSSPTGTDGTDTQYF. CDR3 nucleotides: TGTGCCAGCAGCTCACCAACCGGGACAGATGGCACAGATACGCAGTATTTT.

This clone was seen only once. CDR3 coding DNA: TGCGCCAGCAGTCAATCCCCGGGACTAGCGTCCTACGAGCAGTACTTC. It encodes CASSQSPGLASYEQYF. This chain uses TRBV23-1 with TRBJ2-7, with 10 bases that match TRBD2. TRBV23-1 belongs to the ORF category, with a function that is uncertain. Trimming took 0 bases from V and 1 from J; bases not matched to a gene: 3. The length of the CDR3 is 16 residues.

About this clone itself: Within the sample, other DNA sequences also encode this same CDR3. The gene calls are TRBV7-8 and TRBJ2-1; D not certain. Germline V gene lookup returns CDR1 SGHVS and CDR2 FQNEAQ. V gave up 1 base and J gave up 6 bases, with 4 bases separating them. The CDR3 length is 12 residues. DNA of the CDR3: TGTGCCAGCAGCTTAGGTGTCAATGAGCAGTTCTTC. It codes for CASSLGVNEQFF. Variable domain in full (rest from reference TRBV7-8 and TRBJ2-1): GAGVSQSPRYKVAKRGQDVALRCDPISGHVSLFWYQQALGQGPEFLTYFQNEAQLDKSGLPSDRFFAERPEGSVSTLKIQRTQQEDSAVYLCASSLGVNEQFFGPGTRLTVL.

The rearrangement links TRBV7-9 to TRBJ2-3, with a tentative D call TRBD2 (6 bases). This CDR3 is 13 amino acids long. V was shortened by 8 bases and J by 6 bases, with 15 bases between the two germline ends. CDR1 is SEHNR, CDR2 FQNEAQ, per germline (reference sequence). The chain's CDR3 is CASSRAGGDTQYF. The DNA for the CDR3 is TGTGCCAGCTCCAGGGCTGGGGGGGATACGCAGTATTTT.